A selection of T cell receptor beta chains follows, all from one sample in a study of T cell clonotyping in hematopoietic cell transplantation. TCRdb's copy holds only in-frame clones and misses some; the assay was immunoSEQ multiplex PCR. The sample includes 5,500 to 7,000 clones, roughly nine tenths of them seen just once. The sample consisted of peripheral blood mononuclear cells, taken 180 days after allogeneic stem cell transplant. All receptors come from a female patient between 50 and 60 years old who had an allogeneic stem cell transplant from an unrelated donor, so the T cells may come from the graft donor. Some clones in this sample may be carry-over from other donors' samples. Both conserved end residues are part of each CDR3. Each record gives: V gene, clone size, J gene, D gene, CDR3 DNA, CDR3 protein. D genes are given only for firm matches. Not every row has a clone size; where given, it reads once, few, many or a size class.

V gene: TRBV9
clone size: .
J gene: TRBJ2-2
D gene: TRBD1
CDR3 DNA: TGTGCCAGCAGCGGCGACAGGGCGTCCACCGGGGAGCTGTTTTTT
CDR3 protein: CASSGDRASTGELFF

V gene: TRBV19
clone size: once
J gene: TRBJ1-5
D gene: .
CDR3 DNA: TGTGCCAGTAGTCTCTATAATCAGCCCCAGCATTTT
CDR3 protein: CASSLYNQPQHF

V gene: TRBV13
clone size: .
J gene: TRBJ1-2
D gene: .
CDR3 DNA: TGTGCCAGCAGCGCGACCCACACCGTCGGGTATGGCTACACCTTC
CDR3 protein: CASSATHTVGYGYTF

V gene: TRBV7-2
clone size: .
J gene: TRBJ2-1
D gene: .
CDR3 DNA: TGTGCCAGCAGCCCGTCCCCACCCAGCTCCTACAATGAGCAGTTCTTC
CDR3 protein: CASSPSPPSSYNEQFF

V gene: TRBV5-1
clone size: .
J gene: TRBJ1-3
D gene: .
CDR3 DNA: TGCGCCAGTGCGGACCAGTCTGGAAACACCATATATTTT
CDR3 protein: CASADQSGNTIYF

V gene: TRBV5-4
clone size: .
J gene: TRBJ1-2
D gene: .
CDR3 DNA: TGTGCCAGCAGCTTGGACGGAGCTAACTATGGCTACACCTTC
CDR3 protein: CASSLDGANYGYTF

V gene: TRBV19
clone size: .
J gene: TRBJ1-2
D gene: .
CDR3 DNA: TGTGCCAGTAGTTCCACAGGGTCTAACTATGGCTACACCTTC
CDR3 protein: CASSSTGSNYGYTF

V gene: TRBV2
clone size: .
J gene: TRBJ1-1
D gene: TRBD1
CDR3 DNA: TGTGCCCAATCAACAGGGGCGGCTATGAACACTGAAGCTTTCTTT
CDR3 protein: CAQSTGAAMNTEAFF

V gene: TRBV5-1
clone size: .
J gene: TRBJ1-6
D gene: .
CDR3 DNA: TGCGCCAGCAGCTCCGGCGGAGGGTTCAATTCACCCCTCCACTTT
CDR3 protein: CASSSGGGFNSPLHF

V gene: TRBV4-1
clone size: .
J gene: TRBJ2-7
D gene: .
CDR3 DNA: TGCGCCAGCAGCCAAGGGGGAGCGTACGAGCAGTACTTC
CDR3 protein: CASSQGGAYEQYF

V gene: TRBV7-9
clone size: .
J gene: TRBJ1-5
D gene: .
CDR3 DNA: TGTGCCAGCAGCAAGGAGGTAGGGGCTCGAAATCAGCCCCAGCATTTT
CDR3 protein: CASSKEVGARNQPQHF

V gene: TRBV2
clone size: .
J gene: TRBJ2-1
D gene: TRBD2
CDR3 DNA: TGTGCCAGCAGCTCCGGACTAGCGGGGCTAGAGCAGTTCTTC
CDR3 protein: CASSSGLAGLEQFF

V gene: TRBV28
clone size: .
J gene: TRBJ2-1
D gene: .
CDR3 DNA: TGTGCCAGCAGTTTGGGGACATCAGGCGAGCAGTTCTTC
CDR3 protein: CASSLGTSGEQFF

V gene: TRBV27
clone size: .
J gene: TRBJ2-7
D gene: .
CDR3 DNA: TGTGCCAGCAGTTTATCCCCCGGGGGGCTCTCCTACGAGCAGTACTTC
CDR3 protein: CASSLSPGGLSYEQYF

V gene: TRBV5-1
clone size: .
J gene: TRBJ2-5
D gene: .
CDR3 DNA: TGCGCCAGCAGCTACCGGGGCCAACAAGAGACCCAGTACTTC
CDR3 protein: CASSYRGQQETQYF

V gene: TRBV7-8
clone size: .
J gene: TRBJ2-1
D gene: TRBD2
CDR3 DNA: TGTGCCAGCAGCTTCCAATGGGGCGGGGGGACCTACAATGAGCAGTTCTTC
CDR3 protein: CASSFQWGGGTYNEQFF

V gene: TRBV9
clone size: .
J gene: TRBJ1-5
D gene: .
CDR3 DNA: TGTGCCAGCGGGGGTACGGGCAATCAGCCCCAGCATTTT
CDR3 protein: CASGGTGNQPQHF

V gene: TRBV29-1
clone size: once
J gene: TRBJ2-1
D gene: .
CDR3 DNA: TGCAGCATTGGCCTAAACAATGAGCAGTTCTTC
CDR3 protein: CSIGLNNEQFF

V gene: TRBV21-1
clone size: once
J gene: TRBJ2-2
D gene: .
CDR3 DNA: TGTGCCAGCAGCAAAGATATCAGAGGGGGGACAGGGAAGGAGCGGGAAACCGGGGAGCTGTTTTTT
CDR3 protein: CASSKDIRGGTGKERETGELFF

V gene: TRBV5-6
clone size: .
J gene: TRBJ2-7
D gene: TRBD2
CDR3 DNA: TGTGCCAGCAGTTTTAGCGGGGGGGTCGAGCAGTACTTC
CDR3 protein: CASSFSGGVEQYF

V gene: TRBV6-5
clone size: .
J gene: TRBJ1-2
D gene: TRBD1
CDR3 DNA: TGTGCCAGCAGTTACTCAGGGGGCGAATATGGCTACACCTTC
CDR3 protein: CASSYSGGEYGYTF

V gene: TRBV12-5
clone size: .
J gene: TRBJ2-1
D gene: .
CDR3 DNA: TGTGCTAGTGGTTTGAGGGGGGGCGCCTACAATGAGCAGTTCTTC
CDR3 protein: CASGLRGGAYNEQFF